This TCR beta chain emerged from a study of blood T cells in healthy people across ages (dated by TCRdb to about 2015). Background for the entire study: In model experiments, template switching captured roughly one uniquely barcoded TCR beta cDNA molecule for every two T cells. Two additional independent replicas of 1 million unique cDNA reads from the same blood draw were analyzed for two donors (one aged 18 to 30 and one aged 80 or older). Donors were grouped into four age groups: young (average roughly 16 years), middle-aged (around 39), aged (around 62) and long-lived (roughly 80). To avoid experimental bias, donors of different ages were distributed randomly across sequencing lanes. Using deep sequencing normalized with unique cDNA molecular identifiers, the study measured how TCR beta repertoire diversity changes with age.

From cysteine to phenylalanine, the CDR3 is 16 amino acids long. Just the 48-base CDR3 DNA is kept, in frame starting at base 1. CDR1 is given as LGHDT and CDR2 as YNNKEL, both from the germline V gene (reference sequence). V was cut back by 4 bases and J by 2 bases, leaving a gap of 18 bases between them. The donors were around 39 Caucasian individuals from Russia, aged 6 to 90 years, who were systemically healthy. Each donor gave 8 to 10 milliliters of peripheral blood, collected into EDTA-treated Vacutainer tubes. Ficoll-Paque density-gradient centrifugation was used to isolate PBMCs, with at least 6 million per sample. Trizol reagent was used to extract total RNA from the PBMCs, yielding at least 6 micrograms per sample. The percentages of naive CD45RAhigh/CD27high T cells were determined by flow cytometry on a PBMC aliquot from every donor. The paper as a whole reports these results and caveats: The long-lived group showed more naive CD4+ T cells, fewer expanded clones and increased TCR diversity than the aged group, suggesting age selection. Estimates of total diversity based on one million sequenced T cells were considered lower bounds and underestimates. Since profiling was done on bulk unsorted PBMCs, naive and antigen-experienced compartments could not be conclusively compared. Observed TCR beta diversity per million T cells fell roughly linearly with age, and a significant reduction was already apparent by age roughly 40. There was a strong correlation between observed TCR beta diversity and the percentage of naive T cells measured by flow cytometry. Donor CMV infection status was unknown, potentially confounding age-related changes in expanded clonotypes.

About this clonotype itself: Its antigen is unknown. Per-nucleotide qualities are absent, and no much larger clonotype sits a single base away.

The library relied on 5' RACE. Sequenced on an Illumina HiSeq 2500. A second PCR of about 6 to 11 cycles was run with a J-beta primer mix and a sample-barcoded 5' primer. A unique molecular identifier was introduced onto each TCR beta cDNA molecule by a template-switch 5' adaptor carrying 12 random nucleotides. At least 2.5 million CDR3-containing paired-end reads were obtained from each sample. The Mint cDNA synthesis kit, primed by a TRBC-specific oligonucleotide, was used to synthesize first-strand cDNA from all RNA. Following uracil-DNA glycosylase treatment, a first 18-cycle PCR with universal primers M1SS and BC2_uni_R was performed on all cDNA. For the original study's pipeline: Normalization of each sample was performed by random selection of 1 million high-quality reads, each carrying a distinct molecular identifier. Reads sharing molecular identifiers were discarded rather than binned into consensus sequences. MiTCR, run with a Q25 quality threshold and the strictest error-elimination algorithm, handled CDR3 identification, clonotype clustering and error correction. Lower-bound total TCR beta diversity was estimated with a nonparametric unseen species model using Euler transformation. TCRdb handled the public reads itself, with Q25 trimming in fastp and clone calling in MiXCR, and kept productive beta chains. Duplicate CDR3 protein sequences are folded into a single record with the most common DNA and genes. What appears here as the V and J calls and clone size reflects TCRdb's work, not the paper's. The sample table records roughly 1,500,000 distinct CDR3 sequences; around 35% of these occur just once. The ten largest clones take up approximately 10% of the sample.

The source material was blood. Recombination connected TRBV3-1 to TRBJ2-7; matching of 6 bases hints at TRBD2 as the D gene. The receptor comes from a woman in her 30s in good health. The DNA sequence is TGTGCCAGCAGCCTCTGGGACGACGGCGGGACCTACGAGCAGTACTTC. This codes for CASSLWDDGGTYEQYF.